These 23 T cell receptor beta chains came from one sample sequenced in a study of shared clonotypes between healthy human individuals. The data were produced by immunoSEQ multiplex PCR, yet TCRdb's version contains in-frame clones alone and is incomplete. The sample yields fewer than 1.8 million clones, 98% seen once. Source material: naive CD4+ T cells sorted from blood. Subset specified: CD45RA+ positively selected. The receptor source for this set is a man aged 30 to 39 in good health.

The genes are TRBV19 and TRBJ2-1, with D possibly TRBD2 on 5 matching bases. Germline-derived CDR1 and CDR2 are LNHDA and SQIVND (reference sequence). V was clipped by 1 base and J by 9 bases, with 16 bases between them. The CDR3 has 15 residues. This CDR3 reads CASSIARHLGSEQFF. For the CDR3, the DNA is TGTGCCAGTAGTATAGCACGACATCTTGGGAGTGAGCAGTTCTTC. The whole variable domain, remainder taken from reference TRBV19 and TRBJ2-1, is DGGITQSPKYLFRKEGQNVTLSCEQNLNHDAMYWYRQDPGQGLRLIYYSQIVNDFQKGDIAEGYSVSREKKESFPLTVTSAQKNPTAFYLCASSIARHLGSEQFFGPGTRLTVL.

Details on this clone: One end of the junction is discordant with germline, which a read error may explain. V usage is TRBV7-2 and J usage is TRBJ2-5, with D hard to call. The germline V gene has CDR1 SGHTA and CDR2 FQGNSA. The CDR3 sequence is 12 residues long. The CDR3 loop is CASSQGQGTQYF. CDR3 coding DNA: TGTGCCAGCAGCCAAGGCCAAGGGACCCAGTACTTC.

The V and J genes are TRBV7-9 and TRBJ2-1, with TRBD1 matching over 8 bases. CDR1 and CDR2 from the germline V gene are SEHNR and FQNEAQ (reference sequence). The V segment lost 6 bases and the J segment 5 bases; nucleotides outside the gene matches: 18. The CDR3 has 18 amino acids. In DNA, the CDR3 is TGTGCCAGCAGTATTACTAACATGGACAGGGACTTACACAATGAGCAGTTCTTC. Its protein product is CASSITNMDRDLHNEQFF.

The chain is built from TRBV13 and TRBJ2-1; D possibly corresponds to TRBD2 (5 bases). Germline CDR1 PRHDT, CDR2 FYEKMQ (reference sequence). There are 14 residues in the CDR3. V lost 5 bases to trimming and J lost 6 bases, with 14 bases between them. CDR3 nucleotide sequence: TGTGCCAGCAGCCGCGGGCCCCCTGCCAATGAGCAGTTCTTC. Its protein product is CASSRGPPANEQFF.

The chain uses TRBV7-2 and TRBJ2-7, with 7 bases matching TRBD2. The CDR3 runs to 15 residues. The V gene end was trimmed by 5 bases and the J gene end by 3 bases; junction bases not matched to a gene: 10. Germline loops: CDR1 SGHTA, CDR2 FQGNSA. CDR3 coding DNA: TGTGCCAGCAGCGCAGTCGGGACTAAGATCTACGAGCAGTACTTC. Its translation is CASSAVGTKIYEQYF.

Here the CDR3 reads CASSVGLAGGPYYNEQFF. Here the CDR3 DNA reads TGTGCCAGCAGCGTAGGACTAGCGGGAGGGCCATACTACAATGAGCAGTTCTTC. This chain joins TRBV9 and TRBJ2-1, with 14 bases identical to TRBD2. The V gene end was trimmed by 0 bases and the J gene end by 3 bases; junction bases not matched to a gene: 5. In germline, CDR1 is SGDLS, CDR2 YYNGEE. The CDR3 spans 18 residues.

V is TRBV27 and J is TRBJ2-1; 13 nucleotides match TRBD2. With 5 bases clipped from V and 7 bases from J, the junction kept 11 bases outside the gene matches. Per the germline V gene, CDR1 is MNHEY and CDR2 is SMNVEV (reference sequence). This CDR3 has 17 residues. The CDR3 DNA reads TGTGCCAGCAGTCCCTCCAAGACTAGCGGGAGGCGGAATGAGCAGTTCTTC. As protein: CASSPSKTSGRRNEQFF.

The V gene is TRBV7-6, the J gene TRBJ1-4, with D possibly matching TRBD1 (6 bases). The V and J ends lost 0 bases and 8 bases respectively, with 19 bases between them. The CDR3 is 17 amino acids. Germline V gives CDR1 SGHVS, CDR2 FNYEAQ. CDR3 loop: CASSLAPDRRKGEKLFF. In DNA form, the CDR3 reads TGTGCCAGCAGCTTAGCCCCCGACAGGCGCAAAGGCGAAAAACTGTTTTTT.

This chain connects TRBV30 to TRBJ2-5, with D tentatively TRBD1 (5 bases). Per the germline V gene, CDR1 is GTSNPN and CDR2 is SVGIG (reference sequence). V was pared by 2 bases and J by 1 base, with 17 bases between. There are 16 residues in the CDR3. CDR3 protein: CAWSPIIRQSQETQYF. CDR3 nucleotide sequence: TGTGCCTGGAGTCCAATTATTCGACAGTCCCAAGAGACCCAGTACTTC.

The V and J genes are TRBV5-1 and TRBJ2-3; no clear D gene. V was clipped by 1 base and J by 4 bases, with 13 bases between them. CDR3 length equals 15 residues. Germline loops: CDR1 SGHRS, CDR2 YFSETQ. The CDR3 is CASSLFFVTPDTQYF. The CDR3 DNA follows: TGCGCCAGCAGCTTGTTTTTCGTTACCCCAGATACGCAGTATTTT.

The rearrangement joins TRBV4-1 to TRBJ2-5; perhaps D is TRBD1 or TRBD2 (5 bases each). The CDR3 extends over 16 amino acids. The germline CDR1 and CDR2 sequences are MGHRA and YSYEKL. Trimming removed 4 bases from V and 4 bases from J, with 19 bases in between. The CDR3 sequence is CASSPLGQGVIETQYF. DNA for the CDR3: TGCGCCAGCAGCCCGTTAGGGCAGGGAGTTATAGAGACCCAGTACTTC.

J is TRBJ1-3 and V is TRBV5-5; 7 nucleotides match TRBD1. V was clipped by 0 bases and J by 3 bases; unmatched bases: 3. The CDR3 has 15 amino acids. Germline V gene sequence: CDR1 SGHKS, CDR2 YYEKEE (reference sequence). This chain's CDR3 is CASSLVTGNGNTIYF. The CDR3 nucleotides read TGTGCCAGCAGCTTGGTGACAGGGAATGGAAACACCATATATTTT.

In regard to this clone: The identical CDR3 is also encoded by other nucleotide sequences in the sample. This chain joins TRBV7-9 and TRBJ2-1; possible D gene TRBD2, 5 bases. Trimming stripped 2 bases from V and 7 bases from J, with 6 bases between. Germline loops: CDR1 SEHNR, CDR2 FQNEAQ (reference sequence). This CDR3 spans 12 amino acids. The CDR3 DNA sequence: TGTGCCAGCAGCTTACGGGATAATGAGCAGTTCTTC. It encodes CASSLRDNEQFF.

This rearrangement joins TRBV28 to TRBJ1-5, with D perhaps TRBD1 (6 bases). Trimming removed 7 bases at V and 4 bases at J, with 11 bases between. The CDR3 runs 13 residues. Germline V gene data show CDR1 as MDHEN and CDR2 as SYDVKM. Here the CDR3 DNA reads TGTGCCAGCACCTCGGGGGCAAATCAGCCCCAGCATTTT. It translates to CASTSGANQPQHF.

This clone was recorded once. The chain has TRBV4-3 and TRBJ2-3; 7 bases match TRBD1. This CDR3 contains 16 residues. With V trimmed by 4 bases and J by 0 bases, 7 bases remained unmatched. Germline-derived CDR1 and CDR2 are LGHNA and YSLEER. The CDR3 reads CASSPKGATSTDTQYF. In DNA form, the CDR3 reads TGCGCCAGCAGCCCTAAGGGGGCTACTAGCACAGATACGCAGTATTTT.

Of note for this clone: This sample also contains other DNA sequences that code for the same CDR3. J is TRBJ2-7 and V is TRBV28; the match to TRBD1 covers 10 bases. The CDR3 totals 14 residues. V lost 6 bases and J lost 4; bases outside the gene matches: 6. The germline V gene has CDR1 MDHEN and CDR2 SYDVKM. CDR3 DNA sequence: TGTGCCAGCAGACCTGGGACAGGGGCATACGAGCAGTACTTC. This gives the protein CASRPGTGAYEQYF.

V gene TRBV19 combines with J gene TRBJ2-6, with 12 bases that match TRBD2. V lost 2 bases, J lost 4 bases, and 9 bases stayed unmatched. The CDR3 runs to 19 residues. Germline V gene sequence: CDR1 LNHDA, CDR2 SQIVND (reference sequence). This CDR3 is CASSIRLAGDSIGANVLTF. Written as DNA, the CDR3 is TGTGCCAGTAGTATAAGACTAGCGGGGGACTCGATAGGGGCCAACGTCCTGACTTTC.

V gene TRBV28 combines with J gene TRBJ2-7; maybe TRBD1 (5 bases). V lost 1 base to trimming and J lost 13 bases, with 17 bases between them. Germline V gene lookup returns CDR1 MDHEN and CDR2 SYDVKM. The CDR3 spans 13 residues. The CDR3 protein is CASSLSMGPYGYF. CDR3 DNA sequence: TGTGCCAGCAGTTTATCTATGGGGCCGTATGGTTACTTC.

V is TRBV4-1 and J is TRBJ2-2; 7 bases line up with TRBD1. The CDR3 runs 15 residues. Germline V lookup: CDR1 MGHRA, CDR2 YSYEKL. Trimming cost V 7 bases and J 6 bases; bases outside gene matches: 11. CDR3 nucleotides: TGCGCCAGCAACCCCGGGACAGCCCTTCCCGGGGAGCTGTTTTTT. Its translation is CASNPGTALPGELFF.

The J gene is TRBJ2-1, the V gene TRBV5-4, with 9 bases lining up with TRBD2. Trimming took 4 bases from V and 0 from J; bases not matched to a gene: 17. This CDR3 is 20 amino acids long. Germline loops: CDR1 SGHNT, CDR2 YYREEE (reference sequence). CDR3 nucleotides: TGTGCCAGCAGCGCCGATGGGCTGTTAGCGGGGGCAAGCTCCTACAATGAGCAGTTCTTC. It is translated as CASSADGLLAGASSYNEQFF.

The rearrangement links TRBV10-3 to TRBJ2-1; 7 bases match TRBD2. Germline V gives CDR1 ENHRY, CDR2 SYGVKD. This CDR3 comprises 15 residues. V trimming: 2 bases; J trimming: 10 bases; junction bases outside the gene matches: 11. The CDR3 reads CAISELEGGPGEQFF. The DNA of the CDR3 is TGTGCCATCAGTGAGCTTGAGGGAGGGCCTGGGGAGCAGTTCTTC.

The chain links TRBV10-3 to TRBJ2-1; TRBD2 matches at 10 bases. Germline V gives CDR1 ENHRY, CDR2 SYGVKD. V lost 8 bases, J lost 11 bases, and 18 bases stayed unmatched. The length of the CDR3 is 16 residues. The CDR3 nucleotides are TGTGCCATCCAAGGTCAAGGGACTAGCGTAGTCCCCAAGCAGTTCTTC. Amino acids: CAIQGQGTSVVPKQFF.

The CDR3 spells CATSDGTASNQPQHF. The CDR3 bases are TGTGCCACCAGCGACGGGACAGCTAGCAATCAGCCCCAGCATTTT. V and J are TRBV15 and TRBJ1-5, with TRBD1 matching 7 bases. V dropped 5 bases and J dropped 0; count of bases not matched to a gene: 4. The germline V gene encodes CDR1 LNHNV and CDR2 YYDKDF (reference sequence). The CDR3 sequence is 15 residues long.